One sample yielded the 5 T cell receptor beta chains listed below, sequenced in a study of blood T cell repertoires in COVID-19. The data were produced by immunoSEQ multiplex PCR, yet TCRdb's version contains in-frame clones alone and is incomplete. The data contain 330,000 or so clones, 87% of them seen just once; the ten biggest clones take up 9.9%. Sequencing used peripheral blood. These receptors all come from a man aged 25 to 45 with COVID-19, enrolled during active disease.

The DNA of the CDR3 is TGTGCCACCAGTGACCCTACCCGGGTGACAGATACGCAGTATTTT. This codes for CATSDPTRVTDTQYF. The chain is built from TRBV24-1 and TRBJ2-3; D remains unclear. Between the trimmed V and J ends, which lost 4 bases and 3 bases, there was a span of 13 bases. Per the germline V gene, CDR1 is KGHDR and CDR2 is SFDVKD. The CDR3 is 15 residues long.

The chain recombines TRBV18 with TRBJ1-1; D gene ambiguous. There are 14 residues in the CDR3. Germline assignment: CDR1 KGHSH and CDR2 LQKENI. Trimming took 2 bases from V and 11 from J, leaving 18 bases between them. CDR3 bases: TGTGCCAGCTCACCAGTTGTCCCGGGAATGGGGGCTTTCTTT. Translating it yields CASSPVVPGMGAFF. Based on the CDR3 plus reference TRBV18 and TRBJ1-1, the full variable domain is NAGVMQNPRHLVRRRGQEARLRCSPMKGHSHVYWYRQLPEEGLKFMVYLQKENIIDESGMPKERFSAEFPKEGPSILRIQQVVRGDSAAYFCASSPVVPGMGAFFGQGTRLTVV.

The chain employs TRBV30 and TRBJ1-1, with D hard to call. Germline loops: CDR1 GTSNPN, CDR2 SVGIG (reference sequence). This CDR3 has 11 residues. V lost 2 bases to trimming and J lost 11 bases, with 12 bases between them. CDR3 sequence reads: CAWSSGLWAFF. The CDR3 DNA is TGTGCCTGGAGTTCGGGGTTATGGGCTTTCTTT.

This chain uses TRBV5-4 with TRBJ2-1; 13 bases are shared with TRBD2. V lost 4 bases to trimming and J lost 9 bases; unmatched junction nucleotides: 7. The CDR3 is 15 amino acids. Germline CDR1 reads SGHNT; CDR2 reads YYREEE (reference sequence). CDR3 residues: CASSVGLAGVTEQFF. For the CDR3, the DNA is TGTGCCAGCAGCGTAGGACTAGCGGGAGTTACTGAGCAGTTCTTC.

J is TRBJ1-1 and V is TRBV29-1; D remains ambiguous. Per the germline V gene, CDR1 is SQVTM and CDR2 is ANQGSEA. Trimming took 8 bases from V and 2 from J, leaving 15 bases between them. This CDR3 spans 13 amino acids. The CDR3 region has the DNA TGCAGCAGTCTAACAGACCTAAACACTGAAGCTTTCTTT. Translating it yields CSSLTDLNTEAFF. Together with reference TRBV29-1 and TRBJ1-1, the CDR3 gives the full variable domain: SAVISQKPSRDICQRGTSLTIQCQVDSQVTMMFWYRQQPGQSLTLIATANQGSEATYESGFVIDKFPISRPNLTFSTLTVSNMSPEDSSIYLCSSLTDLNTEAFFGQGTRLTVV.